This section outlines one T cell receptor (beta chain) sequence together with its context. Sequencing used immunoSEQ multiplex PCR; TCRdb keeps in-frame clones, though not all of them. The repertoire consists of about 2.4 million clones, with around nine tenths occurring once and the leading ten covering roughly 0.15%. The source of the sample is a study of shared clonotypes between healthy human individuals. Background on the study: Donor ages ranged 18 to 49 years: a couple of women, a few men.

Input material: naive CD4+ T cells sorted from blood. The subset is: CD45RA+ positively selected. The source is a man aged 18 to 30 in good health.

CDR3 residues: CASGTSASETQYF. CDR3 nucleotide sequence: TGTGCCAGCGGAACTAGCGCGTCGGAGACCCAGTACTTC. The chain joins TRBV6-1 to TRBJ2-5, with 7 bases identical to TRBD2. This CDR3 has 13 residues. Germline CDR1 MNHNS, CDR2 SASEGT. J lost 5 bases, V lost 8 bases, and 8 bases had no gene match.